The entry that follows covers one TCR beta chain sequence. Amplification used 60 Vbeta primers and 13 Jbeta primers. Method: immunoSEQ multiplex PCR; TCRdb's copy keeps in-frame clones and lacks some. The sample contains around 100,000 clones, 60% to 70% of which appear only once. This specimen comes from a study of cytomegalovirus exposure and HLA in healthy donors. Material for sequencing was PBMCs. The sequence was collected from a woman aged 45 to 65 in good health and CMV-seronegative.

The CDR3 bases are TGTGCCAGCAGCTTAAATGGAGAACAAGAGACCCAGTACTTC. Its translation is CASSLNGEQETQYF. The rearrangement links TRBV7-3 to TRBJ2-5; unclear D gene. Per germline, CDR1 SGHTA and CDR2 FQGTGA. CDR3 length: 14 residues. V was trimmed by 1 base and J by 2 bases, leaving 8 bases between them.